These T cell receptor beta chains were read from a single sample in a study of T cells expressing NK-cell markers. No DNA is given; TCRdb re-called the 5' RACE reads and lists each CDR3 protein once. Listed are 500,000 to 700,000 distinct CDR3 sequences; approximately 3.5% falls within the top ten. The sequenced sample consisted of blood T cells: a sorted CD56 or NKG2C T cell subset, CD4+ or CD8+ T cells, or bulk PBMC T cells (not recorded which). All receptors derive from a man between 18 and 29 years old in good health. CDR3s include the opening cysteine and the closing phenylalanine or tryptophan.

j_gene,len,v_gene,CDR3aa
TRBJ2-5,14,TRBV7-9,CASSTGTHEETQYF
TRBJ2-5,14,TRBV29-1,CSFQDRGQGETQYF
TRBJ1-1,12,TRBV4-3,CASSQDFTEAFF
TRBJ2-2,18,TRBV12-3/TRBV12-4,CASSVELAGGPVTGELFF
TRBJ1-1,14,TRBV6-2/TRBV6-3,CASSRPGQGSEAFF
TRBJ2-3,14,TRBV7-9,CASIGTASTDTQYF
TRBJ2-7,13,TRBV29-1,CSAAPSGPYEQYF
TRBJ2-6,19,TRBV11-1,CASSSLTGQSLSGANVLTF
TRBJ2-1,16,TRBV5-7,CASSYELVGPYNEQFF
TRBJ1-6,14,TRBV27,CASSFLQGSSPLHF
TRBJ2-2,16,TRBV5-5,CASSRNRMGNTGELFF
TRBJ2-5,16,TRBV7-6,CASSLKRTGYQETQYF
TRBJ1-6,16,TRBV5-1,CASSPTGTGYSSPLHF
TRBJ2-2,16,TRBV3-1,CASSQGWAAYTGELFF
TRBJ2-7,12,TRBV20-1,CSALRAGVEQYF
TRBJ2-5,17,TRBV5-1,CASSWGAGQGAIGTQYF
TRBJ2-4,15,TRBV12-3/TRBV12-4,CASRPRGQGGNIQYF
TRBJ2-4,13,TRBV7-2,CASSFSPRNIQYF
TRBJ2-1,14,TRBV20-1,CSARSLDGDNEQFF
TRBJ2-1,14,TRBV29-1,CSQRAGVEHNEQFF
TRBJ2-1,13,TRBV3-1,CASSQPGGHEQFF
TRBJ2-2,15,TRBV12-3/TRBV12-4,CASSLAMGETGELFF
TRBJ2-1,13,TRBV7-6,CASSLSGEWEQFF
TRBJ2-1,11,TRBV20-1,CSANFLREQFF
TRBJ1-5,17,TRBV5-1,CASSGDPGRALDQPQHF
TRBJ2-5,14,TRBV12-3/TRBV12-4,CASSLVQGKETQYF
TRBJ2-1,20,TRBV6-2/TRBV6-3,CASSQIPGLAGVYRYNEQFF
TRBJ2-1,16,TRBV4-1,CASSTDRSSSYNEQFF
TRBJ1-2,13,TRBV29-1,CSAQAPQEYGYTF
TRBJ2-1,16,TRBV29-1,CSVPPREPLMYNEQFF
TRBJ2-1,16,TRBV24-1,CATSDSTSGSIHEQFF
TRBJ2-1,18,TRBV5-1,CASSLRMGHGGIYNEQFF
TRBJ2-1,19,TRBV12-3/TRBV12-4,CASSLASGLAGGWYNEQFF
TRBJ2-1,18,TRBV5-1,CASSLVGPSSGGYNEQFF
TRBJ2-1,17,TRBV7-3,CASSPVGGAGGNNEQFF
TRBJ2-7,13,TRBV12-3/TRBV12-4,CASRKQGSYEQYF
TRBJ2-7,15,TRBV20-1,CSARPSGTAYYEQYF
TRBJ2-3,16,TRBV20-1,CSAMGLVNGFTDTQYF
TRBJ2-3,15,TRBV18,CASSQVGSPTDTQYF
TRBJ1-5,15,TRBV12-3/TRBV12-4,CASSAGQGMGQPQHF
TRBJ1-1,15,TRBV12-3/TRBV12-4,CASSLDRTGVTEAFF
TRBJ2-7,14,TRBV7-7,CASSPGTGKDEQYF
TRBJ2-3,14,TRBV15,CATSSGRRTDTQYF
TRBJ1-1,14,TRBV5-1,CASSDRKADTEAFF
TRBJ2-1,15,TRBV4-2,CASSQPRSSYNEQFF
TRBJ2-1,13,TRBV20-1,CSARLMRPFEQFF
TRBJ2-7,15,TRBV18,CASSPPDVGLYEQYF
TRBJ2-5,16,TRBV7-8,CASSLARTSSTRAQYF
TRBJ2-1,16,TRBV4-1,CASSQGGLSSYNEQFF
TRBJ1-4,16,TRBV4-3,CASRTGVSETNEKLFF
TRBJ2-5,16,TRBV29-1,CSVEDLNANYQETQYF
TRBJ2-2,17,TRBV7-9,CASSLASRGLNTGELFF
TRBJ2-1,17,TRBV9,CASSGLTSGREYNEQFF
TRBJ2-5,16,TRBV12-3/TRBV12-4,CASSFGTSGSVETQYF
TRBJ2-3,12,TRBV7-9,CASSLGEGTQYF
TRBJ2-1,13,TRBV2,CASLTWPRNEQFF